This TCR beta chain emerged from a study of CD8 T cells in Susac syndrome. Random-hexamer reverse transcription was applied to about 0.5 to 1 ug RNA. Each CDR3 protein is one row after TCRdb ran MiXCR on the immunoSEQ multiplex PCR reads. This sample has 110,000 or so distinct CDR3 sequences; around 92% occur once, and the top ten carry roughly 0.088%. The ends were cut back, 2 bases at V and 8 bases at J, with 12 bases in the middle. This CDR3 region has 13 residues. The germline V gene has CDR1 DFQATT and CDR2 SNEGSKA (reference sequence). The rearrangement uses TRBV20-1 and TRBJ1-4; perhaps TRBD1 as D (5 bases). Specimen: CD4+ T cells from PBMCs. This receptor was obtained from a human donor with multiple sclerosis. CDR3: CSARSGRDEKLFF. CDR3 nucleotide sequence: TGCAGTGCTAGATCCGGCAGGGACGAAAAACTGTTTTTT.